These 14 T cell receptor beta chains share one sample of origin, sequenced in a study of cytomegalovirus exposure and HLA in healthy donors. The PCR contained 60 Vbeta and 13 Jbeta primers. TCRdb's copy holds only in-frame clones and misses some; the assay was immunoSEQ multiplex PCR. This table holds about 190,000 clones, roughly 74% found once. The sequenced sample was PBMCs. Receptors were obtained from a young woman in good health and CMV-seropositive.

The count of this clone is one. The chain combines TRBV19 with TRBJ2-2; 11 nucleotides line up with TRBD1. This CDR3 spans 16 amino acids. The ends lost 8 bases at V and 6 bases at J; junction bases unmatched: 11. The germline CDR1 and CDR2 sequences are LNHDA and SQIVND (reference sequence). The CDR3 DNA is TGTGCCAGTTCGTCTCCGGGACAGGGGGGCCCCGGGGAGCTGTTTTTT. Protein: CASSSPGQGGPGELFF.

As concerns this clone: The sample carries other DNA sequences with the same CDR3. J is TRBJ2-3 and V is TRBV10-3; TRBD1 aligns across 10 bases. The CDR3 has 16 residues. CDR1 ENHRY and CDR2 SYGVKD come from the germline V gene. J was trimmed by 1 base and V by 3 bases; bases with no gene match: 4. CDR3 in amino acids: CAISEGQGVGTDTQYF. CDR3 sequence (DNA): TGTGCCATCAGTGAAGGACAGGGGGTGGGCACAGATACGCAGTATTTT.

This chain joins TRBV2 and TRBJ1-3, with D unresolved. There are 13 residues in the CDR3. Germline-derived CDR1 and CDR2 are SNHLY and FYNNEI. V lost 7 bases and J 0 bases, leaving 7 bases between the germline ends. The CDR3, as DNA: TGTGCCAGCAAGAGAGCCTCTGGAAACACCATATATTTT. Translated, it gives CASKRASGNTIYF.

This rearrangement joins TRBV6-6 to TRBJ1-2, with D possibly matching TRBD1 (5 bases). The germline V gene has CDR1 MNHNY and CDR2 SVGAGI (reference sequence). V gave up 5 bases and J gave up 2 bases, with 18 bases separating them. The CDR3 contains 16 residues. CDR3 in DNA: TGTGCCAGCAGTCACGGGTCGACAGTCGCGAACTATGGCTACACCTTC. Translation: CASSHGSTVANYGYTF.

The chain recombines TRBV27 with TRBJ2-7; D is possibly TRBD2 (6 bases). CDR1 is MNHEY, CDR2 SMNVEV, per germline (reference sequence). Trimming removed 6 bases from V and 5 bases from J, with 20 bases in between. This CDR3 contains 15 residues. The CDR3 reads CASSPGGGGAHEQYF. Here the CDR3 DNA reads TGTGCCAGCAGCCCCGGCGGTGGAGGGGCCCACGAGCAGTACTTC.

CDR3 DNA sequence: TGTGCCATATGGGACAGGGGCACCGGGGAGCTGTTTTTT. As protein: CAIWDRGTGELFF. This rearrangement joins TRBV2 to TRBJ2-2; 10 bases line up with TRBD1. The CDR3 spans 13 residues. CDR1 is SNHLY, CDR2 FYNNEI, per germline. The trim removed 10 bases at V and 4 bases at J, leaving 3 bases unmatched.

The chain is built from TRBV4-2 and TRBJ1-1; 7 bases agree with TRBD1. Trimming at V came to 4 bases and at J to 4 bases, leaving 9 bases not matched to a gene. CDR1 and CDR2 (germline): LGHNA, YNFKEQ. The CDR3 has 15 residues. The CDR3 protein is CASSPNTGEGTEAFF. CDR3 bases: TGTGCCAGCAGCCCGAACACAGGGGAAGGCACTGAAGCTTTCTTT.

The V gene is TRBV7-9, the J gene TRBJ1-4; no reliable D call. Germline CDR1 SEHNR, CDR2 FQNEAQ (reference sequence). V was pared by 1 base and J by 8 bases, with 14 bases between. The CDR3 is 15 residues long. The chain's CDR3 is CASSLGWEGIEKLFF. DNA of the CDR3: TGTGCCAGCAGCTTAGGTTGGGAGGGAATCGAAAAACTGTTTTTT.

The rearrangement links TRBV9 to TRBJ1-6, with TRBD1 identical over 9 bases. The germline gives CDR1 SGDLS, CDR2 YYNGEE. This CDR3 has 14 amino acids. J was trimmed by 8 bases and V by 3 bases; bases with no gene match: 3. The CDR3 coding sequence is TGTGCCAGCAGCGCAGACAGGGGGGATTCACCCCTCCACTTT. Protein product: CASSADRGDSPLHF.

This CDR3 is CASSQDIGGGNQPQHF. Written as DNA, the CDR3 is TGTGCCAGCAGCCAAGATATTGGAGGAGGCAATCAGCCCCAGCATTTT. This chain joins TRBV4-2 and TRBJ1-5; D ambiguous. This CDR3 is built from 16 residues. V was shortened by 0 bases and J by 2 bases, with 11 bases between the two germline ends. Germline lookup yields CDR1 LGHNA and CDR2 YNFKEQ.

The chain joins TRBV19 to TRBJ1-6; D uncertain. V was trimmed by 5 bases and J by 2 bases, leaving 10 bases between them. Germline V gene sequence: CDR1 LNHDA, CDR2 SQIVND (reference sequence). This CDR3 has 15 amino acids. The CDR3 loop is CASSPKLTYNSPLHF. For the CDR3, the DNA is TGTGCCAGTAGTCCTAAACTTACCTATAATTCACCCCTCCACTTT.

Note on this clone: The junction differs from germline at one of its ends, possibly a read error. The chain joins TRBV7-9 to TRBJ2-4, with TRBD2 matching 8 bases. The CDR3 consists of 14 residues. Germline V gene data show CDR1 as SEHNR and CDR2 as FQNEAQ (reference sequence). The chain's CDR3 is CASSSGGEKSIQYF. The CDR3 nucleotides read TGTGCCAGCAGCTCCGGGGGGGAGAAAAGCATTCAGTACTTC. Full variable domain (missing parts from reference TRBV7-9 and TRBJ2-4): DTGVSQNPRHKITKRGQNVTFRCDPISEHNRLYWYRQTLGQGPEFLTYFQNEAQLEKSRLLSDRFSAERPKGSFSTLEIQRTEQGDSAMYLCASSSGGEKSIQYFGAGTRLSVL.

Only a few counts were recorded for this clone. The genes are TRBV9 and TRBJ2-7; no clear D gene. Trimming shortened V by 0 bases and J by 1 base, and 17 bases separated the two germline ends. CDR3 length: 17 residues. The germline gives CDR1 SGDLS, CDR2 YYNGEE. The CDR3 here is CASSVGLRQHLSYEQYF. CDR3 in DNA: TGTGCCAGCAGCGTAGGGCTGCGACAACACCTTTCCTACGAGCAGTACTTC.

The chain recombines TRBV12-1 with TRBJ2-1; the DNA was not used to check the table's D call, TRBD1. TRBV12-1 is assigned pseudogene status. This CDR3 region has 14 residues. The CDR3 here is CASYDSKTYNEQFF. CDR3 DNA: TGTGCCAGCTACGACAGCAAGACATACAATGAGCAGTTCTTC.